Listed here are 17 T cell receptor beta chains from one sample, sequenced in a study of T cells in Graves' hyperthyroidism and ophthalmopathy. RNA transcripts gave rise to amplified TCR beta CDR3 regions. Using the HTBI primer set, a first-round RT-PCR was run on the TCR CDR3. TCRdb processed the multiplex PCR reads anew with MiXCR; each CDR3 protein has one entry. The sample holds 93,000 or so distinct CDR3 sequences, approximately 48% seen once. The sample comprised blood. Every receptor here comes from a man aged 40-50 years with Graves' hyperthyroidism.

J is TRBJ2-3 and V is TRBV5-6; 10 bases line up with TRBD2. Unmatched junction bases numbered 10, after V lost 4 bases and J lost 2 bases. Germline V gene sequence: CDR1 SGHDT, CDR2 YYEEEE. The CDR3 loop spans 17 amino acids. CDR3 residues: CASSTFSGGFATDTQYF. As DNA, the CDR3 is TGTGCCAGCAGCACCTTTAGCGGGGGGTTTGCCACAGATACGCAGTATTTT.

Points on this clonotype: The junction shows a germline mismatch at one end, possibly a read error. The V call is TRBV7-9, the J call TRBJ2-3; a possible D gene is TRBD1 (6 bases). Germline lookup yields CDR1 SEHNR and CDR2 FQNEAQ (reference sequence). The CDR3 sequence is 15 residues long. The CDR3 protein is CASSPRDTHTDTQYF. CDR3 DNA: TGTGCCAGCAGCCCCCGGGACACCCACACAGATACGCAATATTTT.

This clonotype was seen many times. The V and J genes are TRBV28 and TRBJ1-4, with D uncertain. Germline CDR1 and CDR2: MDHEN and SYDVKM. The CDR3 has 11 residues. The V end was cut by 7 bases, the J end by 6 bases, with 6 bases between. In DNA, the CDR3 is TGTGCCAGCATCCGAGATGAAAAACTGTTTTTT. As protein: CASIRDEKLFF.

The table lists this clonotype with many counts. This rearrangement joins TRBV20-1 to TRBJ1-2; no firm D call. V was shortened by 7 bases and J by 0 bases, with 9 bases between the two germline ends. The CDR3 contains 12 residues. Looked up from germline, CDR1 is DFQATT and CDR2 is SNEGSKA (reference sequence). This chain's CDR3 is CSVKAANYGYTF. The CDR3 DNA reads TGCAGTGTAAAGGCAGCTAACTATGGCTACACCTTC.

This clonotype was recorded many times. The V and J genes are TRBV12-3 or TRBV12-4 and TRBJ1-1; 7 nucleotides agree with TRBD1. J lost 0 bases, V lost 7 bases, and 8 bases had no gene match. The CDR3 length is 15 residues. The CDR3 sequence: CASTFRGTVNTEAFF. As DNA, the CDR3 is TGTGCCAGCACATTCAGGGGGACAGTGAACACTGAAGCTTTCTTT.

In its sample, this clonotype was seen many times. J is TRBJ2-3 and V is TRBV7-9; tentatively, D is TRBD1 (5 bases). V lost 1 base to trimming and J lost 4 bases, with 12 bases between them. The CDR3 extends over 15 amino acids. The germline CDR1 and CDR2 sequences are SEHNR and FQNEAQ (reference sequence). Here the CDR3 DNA reads TGTGCCAGCAGCTTAGGGGGCGAAGGCGCAGATACGCAGTATTTT. It codes for CASSLGGEGADTQYF.

This clonotype was seen ten or more times. V usage is TRBV6-5 and J usage is TRBJ1-4, with a tentative D call TRBD1 (6 bases). Germline assignment: CDR1 MNHEY and CDR2 SVGAGI. The ends were cut back, 6 bases at V and 8 bases at J, with 13 bases in the middle. CDR3 size: 13 residues. The CDR3 region has the DNA TGTGCCAGCAGAAAACAGGGAGGCGAAAAACTGTTTTTT. It yields the protein CASRKQGGEKLFF.

This rearrangement joins TRBV3-1 to TRBJ2-5; the D is unclear. The length of the CDR3 is 14 residues. Deletions cut 4 bases from V and 1 base from J, with 10 bases between. Germline values: CDR1 LGHDT, CDR2 YNNKEL (reference sequence). The CDR3 sequence is CASSRRPSQETQYF. CDR3 DNA sequence: TGTGCCAGCAGCCGGCGTCCTAGCCAAGAGACCCAGTACTTC.

This clonotype was detected many times. The rearrangement links TRBV5-1 to TRBJ2-1; 15 bases are a match to TRBD2. J was trimmed by 10 bases and V by 0 bases; bases with no gene match: 8. Germline V gives CDR1 SGHRS, CDR2 YFSETQ. This CDR3 is built from 17 residues. The CDR3: CASSLASGLAGGLEQFF. DNA of the CDR3: TGCGCCAGCAGCTTGGCCTCCGGACTAGCGGGGGGGCTAGAGCAGTTCTTC. Based on the CDR3 plus reference TRBV5-1 and TRBJ2-1, the full variable domain is KAGVTQTPRYLIKTRGQQVTLSCSPISGHRSVSWYQQTPGQGLQFLFEYFSETQRNKGNFPGRFSGRQFSNSRSEMNVSTLELGDSALYLCASSLASGLAGGLEQFFGPGTRLTVL.

By sample share, this clonotype is medium-sized. The J gene is TRBJ2-3, the V gene TRBV24-1, with TRBD2 matching over 9 bases. The germline gives CDR1 KGHDR, CDR2 SFDVKD. V gave up 7 bases and J gave up 5 bases; unmatched junction bases: 9. This CDR3 contains 15 residues. In DNA, the CDR3 is TGTGCCACCAGCGAGAATAGCGGGAGCGGAGATACGCAGTATTTT. As protein: CATSENSGSGDTQYF.

This chain connects TRBV9 to TRBJ2-1; 8 nucleotides agree with TRBD2. The CDR3 has 14 amino acids. Germline CDR1 reads SGDLS; CDR2 reads YYNGEE. After removal of 3 bases from V and 8 bases from J, the junction contained 7 bases not matched to a gene. DNA of the CDR3: TGTGCCAGCAGCGCCGGCGGGGGGTCCGATGAGCAGTTCTTC. It translates to CASSAGGGSDEQFF.

This clonotype was seen at least ten times. The chain has TRBV19 and TRBJ2-3, with D perhaps TRBD1 or TRBD2 (5 bases each). V lost 3 bases, J lost 7 bases, and 14 bases lay in between. In germline, CDR1 is LNHDA, CDR2 SQIVND (reference sequence). CDR3 size: 14 residues. CDR3 nucleotide sequence: TGTGCCAGTAGTATTAGTGAGGGGCCGAATACGCAGTATTTT. Translated: CASSISEGPNTQYF.

Details on this clonotype: Given a much more abundant clone one base away, this may be a read error. The genes are TRBV12-3 or TRBV12-4 and TRBJ2-2; tentative D call: TRBD1 (6 bases). CDR3 length equals 14 residues. CDR3 bases: TGTGCCAGCGGTTTTGGCAGGGGCACCGGGGAGCTGTTTTTT. This gives the protein CASGFGRGTGELFF.

In its sample, this clonotype was seen many times. The chain combines TRBV6-5 with TRBJ2-5; possibly TRBD1 or TRBD2 for D (6 bases each). With 11 bases removed from V and 2 bases from J, the gap between germline ends came to 18 bases. Germline CDR1 reads MNHEY; CDR2 reads SVGAGI. This CDR3 has 14 amino acids. CDR3 loop: CASGGLSPQETQYF. The CDR3 DNA reads TGTGCCTCTGGGGGGCTGAGTCCGCAAGAGACCCAGTACTTC.

V gene TRBV2 combines with J gene TRBJ1-5; D is perhaps TRBD1 (6 bases). In germline, CDR1 is SNHLY, CDR2 FYNNEI. This CDR3 has 15 amino acids. The V end lost 8 bases, the J end lost 6 bases, and 20 bases lay between the germline ends. Here the CDR3 reads CASVLETGRVQPQHF. The DNA for the CDR3 is TGTGCCAGCGTGCTGGAGACAGGACGGGTTCAGCCCCAGCATTTT.

There are many counts of this clonotype. J is TRBJ2-3 and V is TRBV14; TRBD1 agrees at 9 bases. This CDR3 has 18 amino acids. The trim removed 3 bases at V and 2 bases at J, leaving 12 bases unmatched. The germline gives CDR1 SGHDN, CDR2 FVKESK. The CDR3 DNA reads as TGTGCCAGCAGCCAGCGCTGTCCGGGGACAGGGAACACAGATACGCAGTATTTT. Translated: CASSQRCPGTGNTDTQYF.

The chain has TRBV21-1 and TRBJ2-1; TRBD1, the table's D call, was not compared with the DNA. TRBV21-1 is noted as a pseudogene. This CDR3 spans 16 amino acids. The CDR3 nucleotides read TGTGCCAGCACCCAGAACATGGGGGGTTACACCAATGAGCAGTTCTTC. The encoded protein is CASTQNMGGYTNEQFF.